A selection of T cell receptor beta chains follows, all from one sample in a study of shared clonotypes between healthy human individuals. Produced via immunoSEQ multiplex PCR; TCRdb's table is partial and in-frame only. The data contain fewer than 3 million clones, about 90% of them singletons. The sample was naive CD4+ T cells from PBMCs. All receptors derive from a young man in good health. Some clones in this sample may be carry-over from other donors' samples. Both conserved end residues are part of each CDR3. D genes are given only for firm matches. Expanded clones get a size class; other rows say once, few or many, or leave the size out.

j_call | clone_size | v_call | d_call | cdr3_nt | cdr3_aa
TRBJ1-1 | NA | TRBV28 | NA | TGTGCCAGTAGGGTACGGAGCACTGAAGCTTTCTTT | CASRVRSTEAFF
TRBJ2-1 | NA | TRBV6-5 | NA | TGTGCCAGCAGTTACTCTCTGGGACTCGAGGGGTTCTTC | CASSYSLGLEGFF
TRBJ2-5 | NA | TRBV18 | NA | TGTGCCAGCTCACCGATGGGCGCGGGGTATGGGGAGACCCAGTACTTC | CASSPMGAGYGETQYF
TRBJ1-5 | NA | TRBV19 | NA | TGTGCCAGTAGTATTGAAGTTCCCCGGGGGCAGCCCCAGCATTTT | CASSIEVPRGQPQHF
TRBJ2-3 | NA | TRBV30 | TRBD2 | TGTGCCTGGAGTGTTTCCCCGGGACTAGCGGGCACAGATACGCAGTATTTT | CAWSVSPGLAGTDTQYF
TRBJ2-1 | NA | TRBV7-8 | TRBD2 | TGTGCCAGCAGCTTATTAGGGACTAGCGGTTACTACAATGAGCAGTTCTTC | CASSLLGTSGYYNEQFF
TRBJ1-2 | once | TRBV6-5 | NA | TGTGCCAGCCGAGAGGGTGGGTATGACTACACCTTC | CASREGGYDYTF
TRBJ2-5 | NA | TRBV7-9 | NA | TGTGCCAGCAGCCCCACCGGGGCGGGTGCAGGGACCCAGTACTTC | CASSPTGAGAGTQYF
TRBJ2-2 | NA | TRBV28 | TRBD2 | TGTGCCAGCAGTTTTGGCGGGAGAGACACCGGGGAGCTGTTTTTT | CASSFGGRDTGELFF
TRBJ1-4 | NA | TRBV5-4 | NA | TGTGCCAGCAGAAACCAGGGAGAAAAACTGTTTTTT | CASRNQGEKLFF
TRBJ2-7 | NA | TRBV7-2 | TRBD1 | TGTGCCAGCGTCCCCAACCAGGGACAGGGGCCCTACGAGCAGTACTTC | CASVPNQGQGPYEQYF
TRBJ1-2 | once | TRBV4-3 | TRBD1 | TGCGCCAGCAGCCAAGATAGGCCAGGGGGCAACTATGGCTACACCTTC | CASSQDRPGGNYGYTF
TRBJ2-3 | NA | TRBV7-2 | TRBD2 | TGTGCCAGCAGTTTACTAGCGGGAGATGTCACAGATACGCAGTATTTT | CASSLLAGDVTDTQYF
TRBJ2-7 | NA | TRBV7-9 | TRBD1 | TGTGCCAGCAGCAACAGGGGGCCGAGCTCCTACGAGCAGTACTTC | CASSNRGPSSYEQYF
TRBJ1-4 | NA | TRBV28 | TRBD1 | TGTGCCAGCAGATCGGGACAGGGTTTTAATGAAAAACTGTTTTTT | CASRSGQGFNEKLFF
TRBJ2-7 | NA | TRBV6-5 | NA | TGTGCCAGCAGTGGTAGGGCCTACGAGCAGTACTTC | CASSGRAYEQYF
TRBJ1-1 | once | TRBV18 | NA | TGTGCCAGCCCAAAAACGCGGGGGGACCCCAACACTGAAGCTTTCTTT | CASPKTRGDPNTEAFF
TRBJ2-7 | NA | TRBV4-3 | NA | TGCGCCAGCAGCCAAGAGAGGGTAGCGGCCGAGCAGTACTTC | CASSQERVAAEQYF
TRBJ2-7 | NA | TRBV5-6 | TRBD1 | TGTGCCAGCAGCGCCCCGGGACAGCACTACGAGCAGTACTTC | CASSAPGQHYEQYF
TRBJ1-2 | NA | TRBV19 | TRBD1 | TGTGCCAGTAGTACCCCCGGACAGGGAGGTTTCTATGGCTACACCTTC | CASSTPGQGGFYGYTF
TRBJ1-4 | NA | TRBV5-1 | TRBD1 | TGCGCCAGCAGCCCACAGGGGGCTAAGGAAAAACTGTTTTTT | CASSPQGAKEKLFF
TRBJ2-4 | NA | TRBV29-1 | NA | TGCAGCGTTCGAGGCCGAGTCTCAGCCAAAAACATTCAGTACTTC | CSVRGRVSAKNIQYF
TRBJ2-5 | NA | TRBV7-2 | NA | TGTGCCAGCAGCTTAGGGAGCGCCAAGTACTTC | CASSLGSAKYF
TRBJ2-5 | NA | TRBV5-3 | NA | TGTGCCAGAAGCTTGAAGCCGGGGCCCCAAGAGACCCAGTACTTC | CARSLKPGPQETQYF
TRBJ2-1 | NA | TRBV5-1 | TRBD1 | TGCGCCAGCACCGGGACAGGGTTGTTTAAGCAGTTCTTC | CASTGTGLFKQFF
TRBJ2-3 | NA | TRBV30 | NA | TGTGCCTGGAGTGTACTCAGGGGCCCAGATACGCAGTATTTT | CAWSVLRGPDTQYF
TRBJ2-5 | NA | TRBV19 | TRBD1 | TGTGCCAGTACTTTGACAGGGGGCCCCACGTCGACCCAGTACTTC | CASTLTGGPTSTQYF
TRBJ1-5 | NA | TRBV4-1 | NA | TGCGCCAGCAGCCAAGGAGGACAAACCTTCAATCAGCCCCAGCATTTT | CASSQGGQTFNQPQHF
TRBJ2-1 | NA | TRBV5-1 | TRBD2 | TGCGCCAGCAGCTCCCTCCCTAGCGGGAGTGGTGAGCAGTTCTTC | CASSSLPSGSGEQFF
TRBJ2-1 | NA | TRBV7-3 | NA | TGTGCCAGCAGCTTAGGTAGTCGGGGGTTCTACAATGAGCAGTTCTTC | CASSLGSRGFYNEQFF
TRBJ2-1 | NA | TRBV5-1 | NA | TGCGCCAGCAGCTTGGCGATCAGTGAGCAGTTCTTC | CASSLAISEQFF
TRBJ2-3 | NA | TRBV9 | NA | TGTGCCAGCAGCGTATCCGGGAGCTCAAGCACAGATACGCAGTATTTT | CASSVSGSSSTDTQYF
TRBJ1-6 | NA | TRBV29-1 | NA | TGCAGCGTTGGTCTAGGGGGAGATTCACCCCTCCACTTT | CSVGLGGDSPLHF
TRBJ1-2 | few | TRBV5-5 | NA | TGTGCCAGCAGCCCTACCGGGACACCAAATCACTACACCTTC | CASSPTGTPNHYTF
TRBJ1-4 | NA | TRBV2 | NA | TGTGCCGTCCACAGGGTACTAAATGAAAAACTGTTTTTT | CAVHRVLNEKLFF
TRBJ1-2 | NA | TRBV29-1 | NA | TGCAGCGCCCGGGTATCCCCAAACTATGGCTACACCTTC | CSARVSPNYGYTF
TRBJ1-5 | once | TRBV2 | NA | TGTGCCAGCAGAACTACGGGGGATCGATATAGCAATCAGCCCCAGCATTTT | CASRTTGDRYSNQPQHF
TRBJ2-7 | NA | TRBV5-1 | NA | TGCGCCAGCAGCCCAGAGTCCATCCCTGGCTCCGAGCAGTACTTC | CASSPESIPGSEQYF
TRBJ2-3 | NA | TRBV4-3 | TRBD2 | TGCGCCAGCAGCCCAGGACTAGCGGGAGATTTGGATACGCAGTATTTT | CASSPGLAGDLDTQYF
TRBJ2-7 | once | TRBV6-5 | NA | TGTGCCAGCCTAGGTGGGAGCTCCTACGAGCAGTACTTC | CASLGGSSYEQYF
TRBJ2-5 | NA | TRBV29-1 | TRBD1 | TGCAGCGCCGGTGGGGGACAGCCTCAAGAGACCCAGTACTTC | CSAGGGQPQETQYF
TRBJ2-2 | NA | TRBV18 | NA | TGTGCCAGCTCACGTACAGGGCCACAGACAGCCGGGGAGCTGTTTTTT | CASSRTGPQTAGELFF
TRBJ1-1 | NA | TRBV7-9 | TRBD1 | TGTGCCAGCAGCTCCGGACAGGGACGGACTGAAGCTTTCTTT | CASSSGQGRTEAFF
TRBJ1-6 | NA | TRBV25-1 | NA | TGTGCCAGCAGTGAATCCGGGCCTTCACCCCTCCACTTT | CASSESGPSPLHF
TRBJ2-1 | NA | TRBV29-1 | NA | TGCAGCGTTGAAAGAGGAGTTGAGCAGTTCTTC | CSVERGVEQFF
TRBJ1-3 | NA | TRBV9 | NA | TGTGCCAGCAGCGTAGGCAGTTTCTCTGGAAACACCATATATTTT | CASSVGSFSGNTIYF
TRBJ1-5 | NA | TRBV6-1 | NA | TGTGCCAGCAGTGAAAGGGTCCCAGGGCGCCAGGGGCCCCAGCATTTT | CASSERVPGRQGPQHF
TRBJ2-2 | NA | TRBV19 | NA | TGTGCCAGTACCTCTGCCTCGGGGAACACCGGGGAGCTGTTTTTT | CASTSASGNTGELFF
TRBJ1-1 | few | TRBV9 | NA | TGTGCCAGCAGCGTAGGGCCAAGGATGAACACTGAAGCTTTCTTT | CASSVGPRMNTEAFF
TRBJ2-5 | once | TRBV25-1 | TRBD1 | TGTGCCAGCAGTGCCTGGCAGGGGGCCGCTCAAGAGACCCAGTACTTC | CASSAWQGAAQETQYF
TRBJ2-7 | NA | TRBV30 | NA | TGTGCCTGGAGTGTAAGGGTCGAGCAGTACTTC | CAWSVRVEQYF
TRBJ1-3 | NA | TRBV5-1 | NA | TGCGCCAGCAGCTTCTCGGGTTTATTAGGAAACACCATATATTTT | CASSFSGLLGNTIYF
TRBJ2-3 | NA | TRBV12-5 | NA | TGTGCTAGTGGTTTGGCCCGAGAGGGCGCAGATACGCAGTATTTT | CASGLAREGADTQYF
TRBJ1-2 | NA | TRBV18 | NA | TGTGCCAGCTCACCACTGGACAGCTATACTAACTATGGCTACACCTTC | CASSPLDSYTNYGYTF
TRBJ2-5 | NA | TRBV29-1 | TRBD2 | TGCAGCGTTGACCCCTTTTCGGGAGGGCCATCGGAGACCCAGTACTTC | CSVDPFSGGPSETQYF